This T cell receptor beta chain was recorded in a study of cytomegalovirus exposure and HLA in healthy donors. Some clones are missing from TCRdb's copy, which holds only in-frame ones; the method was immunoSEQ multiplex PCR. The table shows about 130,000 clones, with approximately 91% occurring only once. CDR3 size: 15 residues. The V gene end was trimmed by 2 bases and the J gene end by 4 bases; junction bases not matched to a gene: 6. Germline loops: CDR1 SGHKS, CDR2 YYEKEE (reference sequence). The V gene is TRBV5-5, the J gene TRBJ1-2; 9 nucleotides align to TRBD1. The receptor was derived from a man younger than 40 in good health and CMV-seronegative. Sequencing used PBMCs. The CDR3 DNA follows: TGTGCCAGCAGCTTAATCACAGGGGGCCCCTATGGCTACACCTTC. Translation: CASSLITGGPYGYTF.